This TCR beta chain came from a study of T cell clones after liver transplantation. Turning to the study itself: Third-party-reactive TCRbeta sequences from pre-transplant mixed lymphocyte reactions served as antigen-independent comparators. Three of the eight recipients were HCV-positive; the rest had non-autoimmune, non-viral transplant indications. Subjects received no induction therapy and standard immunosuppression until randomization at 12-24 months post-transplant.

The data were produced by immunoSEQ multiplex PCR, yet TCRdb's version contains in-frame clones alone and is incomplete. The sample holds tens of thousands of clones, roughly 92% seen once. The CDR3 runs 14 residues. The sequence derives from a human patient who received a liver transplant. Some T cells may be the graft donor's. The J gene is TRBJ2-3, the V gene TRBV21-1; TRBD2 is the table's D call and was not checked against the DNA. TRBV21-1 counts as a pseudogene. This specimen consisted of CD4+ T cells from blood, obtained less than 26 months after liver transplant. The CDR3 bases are TGTGCCAGCAGTAAAACGGGACTAGCGGGAGATTGGTATTTT. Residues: CASSKTGLAGDWYF.